Following are 32 T cell receptor beta chains from one sample sequenced in a study of cytomegalovirus exposure and HLA in healthy donors. PCR primers comprised 60 Vbeta and 13 Jbeta primers. The assay was immunoSEQ multiplex PCR, and TCRdb's table has in-frame clones only and misses some. The profile covers about 160,000 clones, with roughly 80% appearing a single time and 4% to 5% taken by the ten largest. Sequencing input: PBMCs. Every receptor here comes from a man aged 30 to 45 in good health and CMV-seronegative.

Here the CDR3 reads CASSSGHSNQPQHF. Here the CDR3 DNA reads TGTGCCAGTTCTTCAGGGCATAGCAATCAGCCCCAGCATTTT. This chain uses TRBV19 with TRBJ1-5; D possibly corresponds to TRBD1 (5 bases). Trimming shortened V by 8 bases and J by 0 bases, and 11 bases separated the two germline ends. Germline CDR1 and CDR2: LNHDA and SQIVND (reference sequence). The length of the CDR3 is 14 residues.

This sequence joins TRBV4-3 and TRBJ2-3; 7 bases agree with TRBD2. This CDR3 spans 16 amino acids. Germline V CDR1 and CDR2: LGHNA, YSLEER. Germline trimming cut 1 base from V and 1 base from J; bases unmatched to any gene: 5. The CDR3 DNA follows: TGCGCCAGCAGCCAAGGGGACTATTTCGGCACAGATACGCAGTATTTT. Translated: CASSQGDYFGTDTQYF.

The J gene is TRBJ2-2, the V gene TRBV6-5, with 7 bases identical to TRBD2. The CDR3 is 12 residues long. With 5 bases clipped from V and 6 bases from J, the junction kept 0 bases outside the gene matches. CDR1 and CDR2 (germline): MNHEY, SVGAGI. The CDR3 region is CASSRGAGELFF. The CDR3 DNA sequence: TGTGCCAGCAGTCGGGGGGCCGGGGAGCTGTTTTTT.

The CDR3 protein is CASSPPGASNTEAFF. Written as DNA, the CDR3 is TGTGCCAGCAGCCCCCCCGGTGCTTCGAACACTGAAGCTTTCTTT. V usage is TRBV9 and J usage is TRBJ1-1, with D unresolved. Germline V gene lookup returns CDR1 SGDLS and CDR2 YYNGEE. The V and J ends lost 4 bases and 1 base respectively, with 14 bases between them. The CDR3 contains 15 residues. The entire variable domain, with the rest obtained from reference TRBV9 and TRBJ1-1, is as follows: DSGVTQTPKHLITATGQRVTLRCSPRSGDLSVYWYQQSLDQGLQFLIQYYNGEERAKGNILERFSAQQFPDLHSELNLSSLELGDSALYFCASSPPGASNTEAFFGQGTRLTVV.

This chain connects TRBV28 to TRBJ1-4, with a weak D call TRBD1 (5 bases). This CDR3 is built from 16 residues. V was clipped by 4 bases and J by 0 bases, with 12 bases between them. CDR1 is MDHEN and CDR2 is SYDVKM in the germline V gene. CDR3 loop: CASSYQGEATNEKLFF. CDR3 sequence (DNA): TGTGCCAGCAGTTATCAAGGGGAGGCAACTAATGAAAAACTGTTTTTT. Full variable domain (rest looked up from reference TRBV28 and TRBJ1-4): DVKVTQSSRYLVKRTGEKVFLECVQDMDHENMFWYRQDPGLGLRLIYFSYDVKMKEKGDIPEGYSVSREKKERFSLILESASTNQTSMYLCASSYQGEATNEKLFFGSGTQLSVL.

The rearrangement uses TRBV28 and TRBJ2-7; tentatively, D is TRBD1 (6 bases). Per germline, CDR1 MDHEN and CDR2 SYDVKM. Between the trimmed V and J ends, which lost 3 bases and 2 bases, there was a span of 11 bases. The CDR3 is 14 residues long. The CDR3 sequence is CASSLINRAYEQYF. In DNA, the CDR3 is TGTGCCAGCAGTTTGATTAACAGGGCCTACGAGCAGTACTTC.

The chain carries TRBV29-1 and TRBJ2-7, with 7 bases matching TRBD1. CDR1 is SQVTM, CDR2 ANQGSEA, per germline. The trim removed 7 bases at V and 3 bases at J, leaving 6 bases unmatched. This CDR3 is built from 12 residues. CDR3 in amino acids: CSDRTGDYEQYF. The CDR3 region has the DNA TGCAGCGACCGGACAGGAGACTACGAGCAGTACTTC.

The chain links TRBV5-4 to TRBJ1-3; D gene unclear. V lost 2 bases and J 4 bases, leaving 19 bases between the germline ends. Germline loops: CDR1 SGHNT, CDR2 YYREEE (reference sequence). The CDR3 covers 17 residues. The DNA for the CDR3 is TGTGCCAGCAGCTTCCGGACTGGTGTGACCTCGGGAAACACCATATATTTT. It is translated as CASSFRTGVTSGNTIYF.

J is TRBJ1-1 and V is TRBV2; maybe TRBD1 (6 bases). Trimming took off 9 bases at V and 3 bases at J, with 17 bases between the two ends. The V gene's germline CDR1 is SNHLY and CDR2 FYNNEI. CDR3 length: 14 amino acids. CDR3 nucleotide sequence: TGTGCCAGAGACCTCAGGGGTTCGTACACTGAAGCTTTCTTT. The encoded protein is CARDLRGSYTEAFF.

The chain links TRBV6-1 to TRBJ2-5; TRBD1 might be the D (5 bases). From germline, CDR1 is MNHNS and CDR2 SASEGT. Trimming left V 3 bases short and J 2 bases short, with 10 bases between. This CDR3 is built from 14 residues. The CDR3 spells CASSETALQETQYF. The CDR3 DNA reads as TGTGCCAGCAGTGAGACAGCCCTTCAAGAGACCCAGTACTTC.

This chain uses TRBV30 with TRBJ2-7; weak D call: TRBD2 (6 bases). Germline V lookup: CDR1 GTSNPN, CDR2 SVGIG (reference sequence). The CDR3 contains 13 residues. V was shortened by 3 bases and J by 1 base, with 10 bases between the two germline ends. For the CDR3, the DNA is TGTGCCTGGAGGGCAGGGAGGTCCTACGAGCAGTACTTC. Protein: CAWRAGRSYEQYF. The variable domain in full, completed from reference TRBV30 and TRBJ2-7, reads SQTIHQWPATLVQPVGSPLSLECTVEGTSNPNLYWYRQAAGRGLQLLFYSVGIGQISSEVPQNLSASRPQDRQFILSSKKLLLSDSGFYLCAWRAGRSYEQYFGPGTRLTVT.

V is TRBV10-2 and J is TRBJ2-1, with 8 nucleotides matching TRBD1. This CDR3 has 15 amino acids. Germline V gene data show CDR1 as WSHSY and CDR2 as SAAADI. Trimming took 6 bases from V and 3 from J; bases not matched to a gene: 7. The CDR3 region has the DNA TGCGCCAGCAGGTGGACAGGGAATTTCTACAATGAGCAGTTCTTC. Encoded protein: CASRWTGNFYNEQFF.

This clone has just a few counts. The chain links TRBV7-3 to TRBJ2-5; D call uncertain. V gave up 5 bases and J gave up 1 base, with 8 bases separating them. Germline CDR1 reads SGHTA; CDR2 reads FQGTGA. The CDR3 is 13 amino acids. The CDR3 loop reads CASSPEIQETQYF. The CDR3 DNA reads as TGTGCCAGCAGCCCAGAAATCCAAGAGACCCAGTACTTC.

The chain employs TRBV9 and TRBJ2-1, with TRBD2 identical over 7 bases. Germline V CDR1 and CDR2: SGDLS, YYNGEE. V lost 7 bases and J lost 4; bases outside the gene matches: 14. The CDR3 is 16 residues long. Here the CDR3 reads CASAVSRERDYNEQFF. The CDR3 region has the DNA TGTGCCAGCGCGGTCTCGCGGGAGAGGGATTACAATGAGCAGTTCTTC.

This chain links TRBV7-8 with TRBJ2-5, with D unclear. Germline assignment: CDR1 SGHVS and CDR2 FQNEAQ. V was trimmed by 2 bases and J by 2 bases, leaving 12 bases between them. The CDR3 has 15 amino acids. The CDR3 sequence is CASSLMRNLQETQYF. CDR3 DNA sequence: TGTGCCAGCAGCTTAATGCGGAACCTTCAAGAGACCCAGTACTTC.

The V call is TRBV6-5, the J call TRBJ1-1; a possible D gene is TRBD1 (5 bases). There are 14 residues in the CDR3. The V end was cut by 6 bases, the J end by 4 bases, with 15 bases between. Looked up from germline, CDR1 is MNHEY and CDR2 is SVGAGI. The CDR3 is CASRPTTGGTEAFF. DNA for the CDR3: TGTGCCAGCAGACCTACGACCGGGGGCACTGAAGCTTTCTTT.

The chain links TRBV5-6 to TRBJ2-7; TRBD1 aligns across 7 bases. Unmatched junction bases numbered 9, after V lost 4 bases and J lost 2 bases. This CDR3 comprises 15 residues. Germline-derived CDR1 and CDR2 are SGHDT and YYEEEE. CDR3 nucleotide sequence: TGTGCCAGCAGCCCCCGGACAGGCGAACCCTACGAGCAGTACTTC. It specifies CASSPRTGEPYEQYF. The full variable domain, its missing parts supplied by reference TRBV5-6 and TRBJ2-7, is DAGVTQSPTHLIKTRGQQVTLRCSPKSGHDTVSWYQQALGQGPQFIFQYYEEEERQRGNFPDRFSGHQFPNYSSELNVNALLLGDSALYLCASSPRTGEPYEQYFGPGTRLTVT.

The chain combines TRBV27 with TRBJ2-7; possibly TRBD2 for D (6 bases). V gave up 3 bases and J gave up 3 bases, with 12 bases separating them. This CDR3 is 14 amino acids long. The germline V gene has CDR1 MNHEY and CDR2 SMNVEV (reference sequence). The CDR3 DNA sequence: TGTGCCAGCAGTTTTGTTGCGGGAATCTACGAGCAGTACTTC. It encodes CASSFVAGIYEQYF.

The V gene is TRBV29-1, the J gene TRBJ1-2; D might be TRBD1 (6 bases). V lost 7 bases to trimming and J lost 8 bases, with 20 bases between them. The CDR3 is 13 residues long. The germline gives CDR1 SQVTM, CDR2 ANQGSEA. CDR3 in DNA: TGCAGCGCCCCCGGGGGGGGGCTGGGCGGCTACACCTTC. Amino acid sequence: CSAPGGGLGGYTF.

J is TRBJ1-2 and V is TRBV30; D ambiguous. CDR3 length: 14 residues. Trimming cost V 0 bases and J 2 bases, with 10 bases left between them. In germline, CDR1 is GTSNPN, CDR2 SVGIG (reference sequence). The CDR3 nucleotides read TGTGCCTGGAGTGTAGCCCAAGTAAACTATGGCTACACCTTC. It codes for CAWSVAQVNYGYTF. Supplemented by reference TRBV30 and TRBJ1-2, the full variable domain reads SQTIHQWPATLVQPVGSPLSLECTVEGTSNPNLYWYRQAAGRGLQLLFYSVGIGQISSEVPQNLSASRPQDRQFILSSKKLLLSDSGFYLCAWSVAQVNYGYTFGSGTRLTVV.

CDR3 loop: CSVEPSGRLSDTQYF. For the CDR3, the DNA is TGCAGCGTTGAACCTAGCGGTAGGTTGTCAGATACGCAGTATTTT. The V and J genes are TRBV29-1 and TRBJ2-3; TRBD2 aligns across 7 bases. Germline values: CDR1 SQVTM, CDR2 ANQGSEA. CDR3 size: 15 residues. The trim removed 2 bases at V and 4 bases at J, leaving 9 bases unmatched.

This chain joins TRBV6-6 and TRBJ2-7; D is perhaps TRBD1 (5 bases). The CDR3 is 13 residues long. Trimming left V 6 bases short and J 2 bases short, with 11 bases between. Germline CDR1 MNHNY, CDR2 SVGAGI (reference sequence). The CDR3 DNA is TGTGCCAGCAGCGCCAGGGAAGCCTACGAGCAGTACTTC. It encodes CASSAREAYEQYF.

This chain links TRBV9 with TRBJ1-1; possible D gene TRBD1, 6 bases. Germline V gene data show CDR1 as SGDLS and CDR2 as YYNGEE. This CDR3 spans 13 amino acids. Trimming took 0 bases from V and 5 from J, leaving 8 bases between them. CDR3 sequence reads: CASSVVGTTEAFF. The CDR3 DNA is TGTGCCAGCAGCGTAGTGGGGACAACTGAAGCTTTCTTT.

This sequence joins TRBV7-9 and TRBJ2-2; D is undetermined. Per the germline V gene, CDR1 is SEHNR and CDR2 is FQNEAQ (reference sequence). This CDR3 has 16 residues. V gave up 1 base and J gave up 2 bases, with 11 bases separating them. The CDR3 DNA follows: TGTGCCAGCAGCTTAGGTGGTACCAGAAACACCGGGGAGCTGTTTTTT. This translates into CASSLGGTRNTGELFF.

The gene calls are TRBV11-2 and TRBJ2-4; 10 nucleotides match TRBD1. CDR1 SGHAT and CDR2 FQNNGV come from the germline V gene. With 4 bases clipped from V and 5 bases from J, the junction kept 5 bases outside the gene matches. The CDR3 runs to 15 residues. CDR3: CASSSRTGGENIQYF. The DNA of the CDR3 is TGTGCCAGCAGCTCTCGGACAGGGGGGGAAAACATTCAGTACTTC.

The J gene is TRBJ1-3, the V gene TRBV6-5; 7 bases align to TRBD1. Germline CDR1 MNHEY, CDR2 SVGAGI. Losses at the gene ends were 5 bases for V and 3 bases for J; bases not matched to a gene: 7. The CDR3 length is 15 residues. The CDR3 DNA is TGTGCCAGCAGTAGTACACGGGACAGTGGAAACACCATATATTTT. Translated: CASSSTRDSGNTIYF.

This rearrangement joins TRBV9 to TRBJ2-2; no reliable D call. Trimming cost V 3 bases and J 6 bases, with 3 bases left between them. In germline, CDR1 is SGDLS, CDR2 YYNGEE. This CDR3 region has 11 residues. The CDR3, as DNA: TGTGCCAGCAGCGCCGCCGGGGAGCTGTTTTTT. It specifies CASSAAGELFF.

The count of this clone is one. The chain couples TRBV5-4 to TRBJ1-1, with 12 bases identical to TRBD1. CDR3 length: 17 residues. V shed 4 bases, J shed 3 bases, and the junction held 10 bases outside the gene matches. CDR1 and CDR2 from the germline V gene are SGHNT and YYREEE (reference sequence). This chain's CDR3 is CASSIGTGGLRDTEAFF. CDR3 DNA: TGTGCCAGCAGCATCGGGACAGGGGGCCTTAGGGACACTGAAGCTTTCTTT.

The chain combines TRBV25-1 with TRBJ1-3; the D is unclear. The CDR3 consists of 14 residues. Germline V gene lookup returns CDR1 MGHDK and CDR2 SYGVNS. Trimming removed 6 bases from V and 4 bases from J, with 13 bases in between. The CDR3 DNA sequence: TGTGCCAGCAGCCGAGACCGAGGAGGAAACACCATATATTTT. Protein product: CASSRDRGGNTIYF. The full variable domain, rest sourced from reference TRBV25-1 and TRBJ1-3, is EADIYQTPRYLVIGTGKKITLECSQTMGHDKMYWYQQDPGMELHLIHYSYGVNSTEKGDLSSESTVSRIRTEHFPLTLESARPSHTSQYLCASSRDRGGNTIYFGEGSWLTVV.

The V and J genes are TRBV6-5 and TRBJ2-7; unclear D gene. CDR1 is MNHEY, CDR2 SVGAGI, per germline. The V end was cut by 6 bases, the J end by 2 bases, with 5 bases between. The CDR3 runs to 11 residues. CDR3 DNA: TGTGCCAGCAGAAATACCTACGAGCAGTACTTC. It is translated as CASRNTYEQYF.

This chain uses TRBV27 with TRBJ2-3, with D tentatively TRBD1 (6 bases). V lost 6 bases, J lost 2 bases, and 21 bases lay in between. Germline V gene sequence: CDR1 MNHEY, CDR2 SMNVEV (reference sequence). The length of the CDR3 is 17 residues. CDR3 amino acids: CASRRGRPTPTTDTQYF. For the CDR3, the DNA is TGTGCCAGCAGAAGGGGGAGACCCACCCCAACCACAGATACGCAGTATTTT.

The chain uses TRBV9 and TRBJ1-1; D not certain. Per germline, CDR1 SGDLS and CDR2 YYNGEE. This CDR3 has 13 amino acids. The V end lost 4 bases, the J end lost 3 bases, and 10 bases lay between the germline ends. CDR3 DNA sequence: TGTGCCAGCAGCTTCGACACAGACACTGAAGCTTTCTTT. This encodes CASSFDTDTEAFF.